The T cell receptor (beta chain) described here comes from a study of cytomegalovirus exposure and HLA in healthy donors. General observations from the study: Earlier analysis yielded a pattern in which most TCR beta V segments were productive about 90% or about 30% of the time. The later analysis indicated that the majority of CMV-associated TCR beta chains appeared HLA-restricted.

As regards this clone: Its antigen is unidentified.

CDR1 SQVTM and CDR2 ANQGSEA come from the germline V gene. This CDR3 is built from 13 residues. V lost 3 bases, J lost 8 bases, and 8 bases stayed unmatched. The primer mix had 60 Vbeta and 13 Jbeta primers. Using immunoSEQ multiplex PCR, the repertoire was profiled, and TCRdb retains in-frame clones only, with some absent. The table records more than 100,000 clones, 70% to 80% of them present only once. The chain couples TRBV29-1 to TRBJ1-2; 8 bases line up with TRBD1. The TCR comes from a woman aged 40 to 50 in good health and CMV-seropositive. Specimen: PBMCs. The CDR3 DNA is TGCAGCGTTGACATACAGGGGGTAGGCGGCTACACCTTC. Protein sequence: CSVDIQGVGGYTF.